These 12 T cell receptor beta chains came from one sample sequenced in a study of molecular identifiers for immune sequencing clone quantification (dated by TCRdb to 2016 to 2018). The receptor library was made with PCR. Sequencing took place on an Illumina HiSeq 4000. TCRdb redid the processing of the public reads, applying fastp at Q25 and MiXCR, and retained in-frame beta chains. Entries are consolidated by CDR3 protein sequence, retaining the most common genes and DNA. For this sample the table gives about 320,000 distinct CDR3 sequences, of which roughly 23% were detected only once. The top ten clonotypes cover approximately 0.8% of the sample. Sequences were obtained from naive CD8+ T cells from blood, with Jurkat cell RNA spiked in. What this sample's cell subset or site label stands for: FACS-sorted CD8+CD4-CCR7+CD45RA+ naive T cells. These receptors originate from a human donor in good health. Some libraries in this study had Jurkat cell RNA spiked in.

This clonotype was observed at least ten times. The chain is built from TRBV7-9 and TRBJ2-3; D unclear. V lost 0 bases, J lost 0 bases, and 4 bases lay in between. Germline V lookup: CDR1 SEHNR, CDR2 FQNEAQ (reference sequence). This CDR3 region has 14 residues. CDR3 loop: CASSLAGSTDTQYF. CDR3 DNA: TGTGCCAGCAGCTTAGCGGGAAGCACAGATACGCAGTATTTT.

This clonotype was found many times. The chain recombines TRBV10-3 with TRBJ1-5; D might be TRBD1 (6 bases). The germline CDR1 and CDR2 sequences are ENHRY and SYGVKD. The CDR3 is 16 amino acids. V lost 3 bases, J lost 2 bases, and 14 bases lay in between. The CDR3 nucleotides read TGTGCCATCAGTGACCACAGGGAATCTGGCAATCAGCCCCAGCATTTT. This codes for CAISDHRESGNQPQHF.

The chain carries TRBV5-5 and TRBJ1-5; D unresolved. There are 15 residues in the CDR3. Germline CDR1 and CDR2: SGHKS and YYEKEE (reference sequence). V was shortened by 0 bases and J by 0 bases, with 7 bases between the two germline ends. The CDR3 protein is CASSLGVYSNQPQHF. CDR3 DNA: TGTGCCAGCAGCTTGGGGGTTTATAGCAATCAGCCCCAGCATTTT. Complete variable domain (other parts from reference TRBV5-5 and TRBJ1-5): DAGVTQSPTHLIKTRGQQVTLRCSPISGHKSVSWYQQVLGQGPQFIFQYYEKEERGRGNFPDRFSARQFPNYSSELNVNALLLGDSALYLCASSLGVYSNQPQHFGDGTRLSIL.

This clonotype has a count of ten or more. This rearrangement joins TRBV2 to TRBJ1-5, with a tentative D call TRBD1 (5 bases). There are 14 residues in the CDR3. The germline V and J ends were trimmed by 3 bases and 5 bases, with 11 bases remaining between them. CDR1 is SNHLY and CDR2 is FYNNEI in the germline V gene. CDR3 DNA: TGTGCCAGCAGTGAGCTAGGGACGGATCAGCCCCAGCATTTT. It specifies CASSELGTDQPQHF.

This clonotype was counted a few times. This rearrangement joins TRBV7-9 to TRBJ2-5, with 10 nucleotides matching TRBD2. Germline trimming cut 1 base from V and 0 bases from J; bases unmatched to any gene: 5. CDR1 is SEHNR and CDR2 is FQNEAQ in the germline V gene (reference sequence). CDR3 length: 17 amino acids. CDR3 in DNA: TGTGCCAGCAGCTTAGGTACTAGCGGGACGCACCAAGAGACCCAGTACTTC. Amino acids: CASSLGTSGTHQETQYF.

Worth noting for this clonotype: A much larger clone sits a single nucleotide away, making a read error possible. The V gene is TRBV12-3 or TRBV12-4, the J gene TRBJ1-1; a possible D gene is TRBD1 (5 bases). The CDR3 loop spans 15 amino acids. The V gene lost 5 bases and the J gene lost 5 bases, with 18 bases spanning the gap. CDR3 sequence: CASSPNLGTGTEAFF. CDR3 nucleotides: TGTGCCAGCAGTCCGAATTTGGGGACCGGAACTGAAGCTTTCTTT.

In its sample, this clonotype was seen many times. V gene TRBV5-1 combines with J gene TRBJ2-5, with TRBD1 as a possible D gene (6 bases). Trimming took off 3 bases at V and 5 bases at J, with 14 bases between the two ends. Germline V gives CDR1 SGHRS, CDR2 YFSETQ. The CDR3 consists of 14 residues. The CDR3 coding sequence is TGCGCCAGCAGCTCGGGACAAGTGGGCGAGACCCAGTACTTC. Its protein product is CASSSGQVGETQYF.

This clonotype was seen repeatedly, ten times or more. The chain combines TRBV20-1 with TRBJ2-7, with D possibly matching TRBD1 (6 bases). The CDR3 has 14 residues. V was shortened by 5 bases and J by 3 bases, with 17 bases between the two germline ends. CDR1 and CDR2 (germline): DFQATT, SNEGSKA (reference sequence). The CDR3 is CSAPDRDTYYEQYF. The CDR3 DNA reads TGCAGTGCTCCCGACCGGGACACCTACTACGAGCAGTACTTC.

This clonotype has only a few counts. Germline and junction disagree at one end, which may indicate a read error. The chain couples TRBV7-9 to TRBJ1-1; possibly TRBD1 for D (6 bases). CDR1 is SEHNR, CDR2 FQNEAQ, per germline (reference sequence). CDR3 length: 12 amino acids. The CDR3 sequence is CASLGQGILGVF. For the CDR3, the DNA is TGTGCCAGCTTGGGCCAGGGGATTTTAGGGGTCTTT.

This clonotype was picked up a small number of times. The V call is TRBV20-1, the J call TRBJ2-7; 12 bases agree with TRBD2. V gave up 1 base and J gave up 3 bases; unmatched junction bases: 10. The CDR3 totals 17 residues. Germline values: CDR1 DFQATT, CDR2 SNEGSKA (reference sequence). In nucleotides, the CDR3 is TGCAGTGCTAGAGGGACTAGCGGGATGAATATCTACTACGAGCAGTACTTC. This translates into CSARGTSGMNIYYEQYF.

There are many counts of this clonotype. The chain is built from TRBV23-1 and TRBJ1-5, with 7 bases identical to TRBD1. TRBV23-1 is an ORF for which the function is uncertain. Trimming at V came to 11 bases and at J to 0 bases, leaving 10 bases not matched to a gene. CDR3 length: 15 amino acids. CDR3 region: CAGKLQGNSNQPQHF. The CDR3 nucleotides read TGCGCCGGGAAGCTACAGGGGAATAGCAATCAGCCCCAGCATTTT.

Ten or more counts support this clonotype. CDR3 DNA sequence: TGTGCCAGCAGCTCCGCTAGCGGGGAACGATACGAGCAGTACTTC. This sequence encodes CASSSASGERYEQYF. V usage is TRBV7-8 and J usage is TRBJ2-7; 9 bases agree with TRBD2. With V trimmed by 4 bases and J by 4 bases, 8 bases remained unmatched. The CDR3 contains 15 residues. Germline V gene sequence: CDR1 SGHVS, CDR2 FQNEAQ.